These T cell receptor beta chains were read from a single sample in a study of blood T cell repertoires in COVID-19. Measured with immunoSEQ multiplex PCR; TCRdb has only the in-frame clones, and not every one. The sample has 200,000 to 300,000 clones, approximately 81% seen once; the top ten hold less than 5%. Source material: peripheral blood. The receptors here all came from a man in his 60s with acute or convalescent COVID-19. The CDR3 runs from the conserved cysteine through the conserved F or W. A D gene is named only where the DNA matches it firmly. Expanded clones get a size class; other rows say once, few or many, or leave the size out.

clone size: NA; D gene: NA; J gene: TRBJ2-5; CDR3 length: 15; V gene: TRBV10-3; CDR3 DNA: TGTGCCACCGTGCGGGCAACAGGGACGGAGGAGACCCAGTACTTC; CDR3 protein: CATVRATGTEETQYF
clone size: once; D gene: NA; J gene: TRBJ2-6; CDR3 length: 15; V gene: TRBV7-3; CDR3 DNA: TGTGCCAGCAGCTCGGGACAATCTGGGGCCAACGTCCTGACTTTC; CDR3 protein: CASSSGQSGANVLTF
clone size: NA; D gene: TRBD1; J gene: TRBJ2-1; CDR3 length: 15; V gene: TRBV29-1; CDR3 DNA: TGCAGCGTTGGCCCTGGGACAGGGGGCTACAATGAGCAGTTCTTC; CDR3 protein: CSVGPGTGGYNEQFF
clone size: NA; D gene: TRBD1; J gene: TRBJ1-2; CDR3 length: 14; V gene: TRBV28; CDR3 DNA: TGTGCCAGCAGTTCGAGGGGGCGCGACTATGGCTACACCTTC; CDR3 protein: CASSSRGRDYGYTF
clone size: NA; D gene: NA; J gene: TRBJ2-7; CDR3 length: 16; V gene: TRBV21-1; CDR3 DNA: TGTGCCAGCACCCCAGACGGGGGGACGGAATCCTACGAGCAGTACTTC; CDR3 protein: CASTPDGGTESYEQYF
clone size: NA; D gene: NA; J gene: TRBJ1-5; CDR3 length: 16; V gene: TRBV27; CDR3 DNA: TGTGCCAGCAGTTTATCCCCCCGAGCGGGGAATCAGCCCCAGCATTTT; CDR3 protein: CASSLSPRAGNQPQHF
clone size: NA; D gene: NA; J gene: TRBJ2-5; CDR3 length: 15; V gene: TRBV7-6; CDR3 DNA: TGTGCCAGCAGCTTAACCGTGGGGGGAAGAGAGACCCAGTACTTC; CDR3 protein: CASSLTVGGRETQYF
clone size: few; D gene: NA; J gene: TRBJ1-2; CDR3 length: 15; V gene: TRBV7-8; CDR3 DNA: TGTGCCAGCAGCTTTCGTTACAGGGAGGGCTATGGCTACACCTTC; CDR3 protein: CASSFRYREGYGYTF
clone size: NA; D gene: NA; J gene: TRBJ2-7; CDR3 length: 16; V gene: TRBV7-2; CDR3 DNA: TGTGCCAGCAGCCCTTACAAAGGGGCGGCGTCCTACGAGCAGTACTTC; CDR3 protein: CASSPYKGAASYEQYF
clone size: few; D gene: NA; J gene: TRBJ2-1; CDR3 length: 16; V gene: TRBV7-9; CDR3 DNA: TGTGCCAGCAGCTTAGGGGTCAGGGGAACCTACAATGAGCAGTTCTTC; CDR3 protein: CASSLGVRGTYNEQFF
clone size: NA; D gene: TRBD1; J gene: TRBJ1-5; CDR3 length: 15; V gene: TRBV5-1; CDR3 DNA: TGCGCCAGCAGCCCAGGGACAGGGGGCGGTCAGCCCCAGCATTTT; CDR3 protein: CASSPGTGGGQPQHF
clone size: NA; D gene: NA; J gene: TRBJ2-3; CDR3 length: 12; V gene: TRBV29-1; CDR3 DNA: TGCAGCGTTTGGGCCCTGGCAGATACGCAGTATTTT; CDR3 protein: CSVWALADTQYF
clone size: NA; D gene: TRBD1; J gene: TRBJ1-1; CDR3 length: 15; V gene: TRBV27; CDR3 DNA: TGTGCCAGCAGTTCACAGGGGGCGCGGAATACTGAAGCTTTCTTT; CDR3 protein: CASSSQGARNTEAFF
clone size: once; D gene: NA; J gene: TRBJ1-1; CDR3 length: 14; V gene: TRBV6-5; CDR3 DNA: TGTGCCAGCAGATCGTGGGGACAGAACACTGAAGCTTTCTTT; CDR3 protein: CASRSWGQNTEAFF
clone size: NA; D gene: NA; J gene: TRBJ1-3; CDR3 length: 13; V gene: TRBV19; CDR3 DNA: TGTGCCAGTAGTATCTCTCCGGAGGGCACCATATATTTT; CDR3 protein: CASSISPEGTIYF
clone size: NA; D gene: TRBD1; J gene: TRBJ1-3; CDR3 length: 17; V gene: TRBV5-5; CDR3 DNA: TGTGCCAGCAGCCTAAACCCGGGGACAGACTCTGGAAACACCATATATTTT; CDR3 protein: CASSLNPGTDSGNTIYF
clone size: NA; D gene: TRBD1; J gene: TRBJ1-1; CDR3 length: 16; V gene: TRBV10-3; CDR3 DNA: TGTGCCATCAGTGAAGGACAGGGAATAGTGAACACTGAAGCTTTCTTT; CDR3 protein: CAISEGQGIVNTEAFF
clone size: NA; D gene: NA; J gene: TRBJ2-3; CDR3 length: 19; V gene: TRBV24-1; CDR3 DNA: TGTGCCACCAGTGATTCCCCCAACGGTGGGGGAGGCAGCACAGATACGCAGTATTTT; CDR3 protein: CATSDSPNGGGGSTDTQYF
clone size: once; D gene: TRBD1; J gene: TRBJ1-2; CDR3 length: 14; V gene: TRBV7-9; CDR3 DNA: TGTGCCAGCAGCTTAGGACAGGGGGGCTATGGCTACACCTTC; CDR3 protein: CASSLGQGGYGYTF
clone size: NA; D gene: TRBD1; J gene: TRBJ1-2; CDR3 length: 12; V gene: TRBV12-5; CDR3 DNA: TGTGCTAGTGGTTTGGGACAGGGGGCGATCACCTTC; CDR3 protein: CASGLGQGAITF
clone size: NA; D gene: NA; J gene: TRBJ1-1; CDR3 length: 15; V gene: TRBV2; CDR3 DNA: TGTGCCAGCAGGCCCCGGGCACAGCGGGACACTGAAGCTTTCTTT; CDR3 protein: CASRPRAQRDTEAFF
clone size: NA; D gene: NA; J gene: TRBJ2-3; CDR3 length: 15; V gene: TRBV3-1/TRBV3-2; CDR3 DNA: TGTGCCAGCAGCCAATTGGGGGCTGAAACAGATACGCAGTATTTT; CDR3 protein: CASSQLGAETDTQYF
clone size: NA; D gene: TRBD2; J gene: TRBJ2-1; CDR3 length: 13; V gene: TRBV19; CDR3 DNA: TGTGCCAGTACTAGCGGCCTTTACAATGAGCAGTTCTTC; CDR3 protein: CASTSGLYNEQFF
clone size: NA; D gene: NA; J gene: TRBJ1-5; CDR3 length: 15; V gene: TRBV4-1; CDR3 DNA: TGCGCCAGCAGCCAAGAGGGGGGGGGCAATCAGCCCCAGCATTTT; CDR3 protein: CASSQEGGGNQPQHF
clone size: NA; D gene: NA; J gene: TRBJ2-1; CDR3 length: 15; V gene: TRBV28; CDR3 DNA: TGTGCCAGCAGTTTCCCGCAGACCGGGAGCAATGAGCAGTTCTTC; CDR3 protein: CASSFPQTGSNEQFF
clone size: once; D gene: NA; J gene: TRBJ2-3; CDR3 length: 15; V gene: TRBV7-2; CDR3 DNA: TGTGCCAGCAGCCCCACGACTACGTACACAGATACGCAGTATTTT; CDR3 protein: CASSPTTTYTDTQYF
clone size: NA; D gene: NA; J gene: TRBJ2-1; CDR3 length: 15; V gene: TRBV4-3; CDR3 DNA: TGCGCCAGCAGCCATGTCCCGAGCTCCTACAATGAGCAGTTCTTC; CDR3 protein: CASSHVPSSYNEQFF
clone size: once; D gene: TRBD1; J gene: TRBJ1-3; CDR3 length: 14; V gene: TRBV29-1; CDR3 DNA: TGCAGCGTTGAGGGACAGGGGATCGGAAACACCATATATTTT; CDR3 protein: CSVEGQGIGNTIYF
clone size: NA; D gene: TRBD1; J gene: TRBJ1-3; CDR3 length: 16; V gene: TRBV3-1/TRBV3-2; CDR3 DNA: TGTGCCAGCTCCCAGCGGGGACAGGGGTCTGGAAACACCATATATTTT; CDR3 protein: CASSQRGQGSGNTIYF
clone size: NA; D gene: TRBD1; J gene: TRBJ1-2; CDR3 length: 14; V gene: TRBV7-8; CDR3 DNA: TGTGCCAGCAGTTCCGAAGGACAGGGCCATGGCTACACCTTC; CDR3 protein: CASSSEGQGHGYTF
clone size: NA; D gene: NA; J gene: TRBJ1-6; CDR3 length: 16; V gene: TRBV27; CDR3 DNA: TGTGCCAGCAGTTTAGGCCAGGGCTTTTATAATTCACCCCTCCACTTT; CDR3 protein: CASSLGQGFYNSPLHF
clone size: NA; D gene: TRBD1; J gene: TRBJ1-2; CDR3 length: 13; V gene: TRBV10-1; CDR3 DNA: TGCGCCAGCGGACAGGGCCCTAACTATGGCTACACCTTC; CDR3 protein: CASGQGPNYGYTF
clone size: NA; D gene: NA; J gene: TRBJ2-5; CDR3 length: 13; V gene: TRBV7-2; CDR3 DNA: TGTGCCAGCAGCTTAGAGGCCAGCGCGAGCCAGTACTTC; CDR3 protein: CASSLEASASQYF
clone size: NA; D gene: NA; J gene: TRBJ1-2; CDR3 length: 14; V gene: TRBV5-1; CDR3 DNA: TGCGCCAGCAGCTTCGGCAGGACTAACTATGGCTACACCTTC; CDR3 protein: CASSFGRTNYGYTF
clone size: NA; D gene: NA; J gene: TRBJ2-7; CDR3 length: 16; V gene: TRBV4-1; CDR3 DNA: TGCGCCAGCAGCCTGGGGTGGCCAACAGGAAACTACGAGCAGTACTTC; CDR3 protein: CASSLGWPTGNYEQYF
clone size: NA; D gene: NA; J gene: TRBJ1-4; CDR3 length: 16; V gene: TRBV4-3; CDR3 DNA: TGCGCCAGCAGCCAAGACAGAAGACAGACCCTGGAAAAACTGTTTTTT; CDR3 protein: CASSQDRRQTLEKLFF
clone size: NA; D gene: NA; J gene: TRBJ2-5; CDR3 length: 16; V gene: TRBV11-2; CDR3 DNA: TGTGCCAGCAGCCAAGGGGGTCTAGCGGCCCAAGAGACCCAGTACTTC; CDR3 protein: CASSQGGLAAQETQYF
clone size: few; D gene: NA; J gene: TRBJ1-3; CDR3 length: 14; V gene: TRBV5-4; CDR3 DNA: TGTGCCAGCAGCTTGGCCCGCTCTGGAAACACCATATATTTT; CDR3 protein: CASSLARSGNTIYF
clone size: once; D gene: TRBD1; J gene: TRBJ2-5; CDR3 length: 13; V gene: TRBV10-3; CDR3 DNA: TGTGCCATCAGCGGGGACAGGCTCCAGACCCAGTACTTC; CDR3 protein: CAISGDRLQTQYF
clone size: once; D gene: NA; J gene: TRBJ1-1; CDR3 length: 15; V gene: TRBV3-1/TRBV3-2; CDR3 DNA: TGTGCCAGCAGCCAAGGTTCCCAGGGAGGGACTGAAGCTTTCTTT; CDR3 protein: CASSQGSQGGTEAFF
clone size: few; D gene: TRBD2; J gene: TRBJ2-7; CDR3 length: 14; V gene: TRBV18; CDR3 DNA: TGTGCCAGCTCACCGGCGGGAGCTGGCTACGAGCAGTACTTC; CDR3 protein: CASSPAGAGYEQYF
clone size: NA; D gene: NA; J gene: TRBJ2-2; CDR3 length: 13; V gene: TRBV12-3/TRBV12-4; CDR3 DNA: TGTGCCAGCACCCTAGGCAGATCCGGGGAGCTGTTTTTT; CDR3 protein: CASTLGRSGELFF
clone size: NA; D gene: TRBD2; J gene: TRBJ2-1; CDR3 length: 15; V gene: TRBV5-1; CDR3 DNA: TGCGCCAGCAGCTTGGACGCGGGAGGATACAATGAGCAGTTCTTC; CDR3 protein: CASSLDAGGYNEQFF
clone size: NA; D gene: TRBD2; J gene: TRBJ2-1; CDR3 length: 16; V gene: TRBV3-1/TRBV3-2; CDR3 DNA: TGTGCCAGCAGCCGTCGGGGAGCGGGAGTCTACAATGAGCAGTTCTTC; CDR3 protein: CASSRRGAGVYNEQFF
clone size: NA; D gene: NA; J gene: TRBJ2-1; CDR3 length: 14; V gene: TRBV2; CDR3 DNA: TGTGCCAGCAGGAACGACGGGCCGAGGGATGAGCAGTTCTTC; CDR3 protein: CASRNDGPRDEQFF